Below are 29 T cell receptor beta chains sequenced from a single sample in a study of CD8 T cells in ankylosing spondylitis. TCRdb analysed the 5' RACE reads with MiXCR anew, one entry per CDR3 protein. The sample comprises just over 350,000 distinct CDR3 sequences, roughly 22% of which are singletons, and over 10% rests with the top ten. The sample consisted of blood, either unsorted or a sorted T cell fraction (not recorded which). These receptors originate from a male donor with ankylosing spondylitis or in good health (not recorded which).

This clonotype was recorded a few times. The chain has TRBV11-2 and TRBJ2-3, with 13 bases aligning to TRBD2. CDR3 length: 18 residues. Germline values: CDR1 SGHAT, CDR2 FQNNGV. V dropped 0 bases and J dropped 7; count of bases not matched to a gene: 10. DNA of the CDR3: TGTGCCAGCAGCTTAGACTCCCCGCGGACTAGCGGGGGAAATACGCAGTATTTT. Translation: CASSLDSPRTSGGNTQYF.

In its sample, this clonotype was seen a few times. This sequence joins TRBV29-1 and TRBJ2-7; 10 bases line up with TRBD2. Germline V gene lookup returns CDR1 SQVTM and CDR2 ANQGSEA. The CDR3 length is 14 residues. V was pared by 5 bases and J by 2 bases, with 6 bases of the junction left unmatched. The CDR3 nucleotides read TGCAGCGTTACTTCCCTAGCGGGGGCCTACGAGCAGTACTTC. This codes for CSVTSLAGAYEQYF.

A few counts support this clonotype. The chain recombines TRBV19 with TRBJ1-2; 9 bases are shared with TRBD1. After removal of 10 bases from V and 3 bases from J, the junction contained 6 bases not matched to a gene. Germline-derived CDR1 and CDR2 are LNHDA and SQIVND (reference sequence). The CDR3 totals 13 residues. CDR3 sequence (DNA): TGTGCCACTCACCGGGACAGGGACTATGGCTACACCTTC. Translation gives CATHRDRDYGYTF.

The J gene is TRBJ2-1, the V gene TRBV20-1; D perhaps matches TRBD1 (5 bases). Germline V CDR1 and CDR2: DFQATT, SNEGSKA (reference sequence). V was clipped by 0 bases and J by 15 bases, with 12 bases between them. This CDR3 has 11 amino acids. The CDR3 coding sequence is TGCAGTGCTAGAGATCGGTGGGGCGTGTTCTTC. It encodes CSARDRWGVFF.

The V and J genes are TRBV11-2 and TRBJ2-7; D remains ambiguous. Germline V gene sequence: CDR1 SGHAT, CDR2 FQNNGV. Trimming removed 2 bases from V and 4 bases from J, with 9 bases in between. The length of the CDR3 is 13 residues. The CDR3 DNA sequence: TGTGCCAGCAGCTTAAGGTCGGTTTACGAGCAGTACTTC. Its protein is CASSLRSVYEQYF.

V gene TRBV10-1 combines with J gene TRBJ2-2; 13 bases match TRBD2. The CDR3 sequence is 17 residues long. J gave up 0 bases and V 4 bases, and 2 bases lay outside the gene matches. The germline CDR1 and CDR2 sequences are WNHNN and SYGVQD (reference sequence). This chain's CDR3 is CASSVGTSGANTGELFF. The CDR3 DNA is TGCGCCAGCAGTGTAGGGACTAGCGGGGCGAACACCGGGGAGCTGTTTTTT.

The chain joins TRBV12-3 or TRBV12-4 to TRBJ2-1, with D possibly being TRBD1 (6 bases). This CDR3 spans 15 amino acids. Trimming pared 2 bases from V and 8 bases from J, leaving 16 bases between. In DNA, the CDR3 is TGTGCCAGCAGTTTAAGGGCCCCAGGGGTAGATGAGCAGTTCTTC. Residues: CASSLRAPGVDEQFF.

The chain joins TRBV4-1 to TRBJ2-7; the D gene is possibly TRBD2 (6 bases). The CDR3 runs to 16 residues. V lost 2 bases and J 0 bases, leaving 14 bases between the germline ends. Germline CDR1 reads MGHRA; CDR2 reads YSYEKL. CDR3 bases: TGCGCCAGCAGCCAAAAGGAGGGGAAAAGCTCCTACGAGCAGTACTTC. Protein sequence: CASSQKEGKSSYEQYF.

This clonotype turned up a few times. This chain uses TRBV5-6 with TRBJ2-1; D is perhaps TRBD1 (6 bases). V was clipped by 0 bases and J by 4 bases, with 14 bases between them. The CDR3 is 16 residues long. The germline V gene has CDR1 SGHDT and CDR2 YYEEEE. In DNA form, the CDR3 reads TGTGCCAGCAGCTTGGAACGGGCAGGGGTTTACAATGAGCAGTTCTTC. This gives the protein CASSLERAGVYNEQFF.

J is TRBJ2-7 and V is TRBV7-6, with TRBD2 matching over 7 bases. CDR1 is SGHVS and CDR2 is FNYEAQ in the germline V gene. The CDR3 has 16 residues. Germline trimming cut 5 bases from V and 2 bases from J; bases unmatched to any gene: 12. CDR3 protein: CASSPRGRGTTYEQYF. The CDR3 DNA sequence: TGTGCCAGCAGCCCGCGGGGTCGAGGGACTACCTACGAGCAGTACTTC.

A few counts support this clonotype. The chain is built from TRBV7-8 and TRBJ2-5; maybe TRBD2 (6 bases). V was pared by 4 bases and J by 4 bases, with 16 bases between. CDR3 length equals 15 residues. Germline CDR1 reads SGHVS; CDR2 reads FQNEAQ. DNA for the CDR3: TGTGCCAGCAGCTCGGACTATAAGCTTGGAGAGACCCAGTACTTC. This encodes CASSSDYKLGETQYF.

The chain uses TRBV12-3 or TRBV12-4 and TRBJ2-3; no clear D gene. This CDR3 is built from 15 residues. With 7 bases removed from V and 2 bases from J, the gap between germline ends came to 16 bases. In DNA form, the CDR3 reads TGTGCCAGCATGCTACACTCCGACCTCACAGATACGCAGTATTTT. Translated, it gives CASMLHSDLTDTQYF.

This clonotype was counted ten times or more. This chain uses TRBV12-3 or TRBV12-4 with TRBJ2-2; D is ambiguous. The CDR3 spans 12 residues. Trimming shortened V by 3 bases and J by 4 bases, and 3 bases separated the two germline ends. In DNA form, the CDR3 reads TGTGCCAGCAGTTTTGGCACCGGGGAGCTGTTTTTT. It is translated as CASSFGTGELFF.

This chain connects TRBV7-9 to TRBJ2-7; D is possibly TRBD1 or TRBD2 (5 bases each). The germline V gene has CDR1 SEHNR and CDR2 FQNEAQ (reference sequence). This CDR3 contains 16 residues. V was shortened by 5 bases and J by 2 bases, with 19 bases between the two germline ends. CDR3 sequence (DNA): TGTGCCAGCAGCCTAATTGGTGGGACCGGCACCTACGAGCAGTACTTC. This codes for CASSLIGGTGTYEQYF. Together with reference TRBV7-9 and TRBJ2-7, the CDR3 gives the full variable domain: DTGVSQNPRHKITKRGQNVTFRCDPISEHNRLYWYRQTLGQGPEFLTYFQNEAQLEKSRLLSDRFSAERPKGSFSTLEIQRTEQGDSAMYLCASSLIGGTGTYEQYFGPGTRLTVT.

The V and J genes are TRBV7-9 and TRBJ2-1, with D perhaps TRBD1 (5 bases). The CDR3 is made up of 13 amino acids. Looked up from germline, CDR1 is SEHNR and CDR2 is FQNEAQ (reference sequence). V dropped 1 base and J dropped 5 bases, with 6 bases sitting between them. The chain's CDR3 is CASSLDRHNEQFF. The CDR3 DNA reads TGTGCCAGCAGCTTAGACAGGCACAATGAGCAGTTCTTC.

This CDR3 reads CASSPSSGTEAFF. The CDR3 coding sequence is TGTGCCAGCAGCCCCAGTAGTGGTACTGAAGCTTTCTTT. The rearrangement joins TRBV14 to TRBJ1-1; unclear D gene. The CDR3 runs to 13 residues. V lost 4 bases, J lost 5 bases, and 11 bases lay in between. The germline V gene has CDR1 SGHDN and CDR2 FVKESK.

This clonotype was seen more than once but under ten times. The V and J genes are TRBV20-1 and TRBJ2-7; TRBD1 is a possible D gene (5 bases). The germline gives CDR1 DFQATT, CDR2 SNEGSKA (reference sequence). This CDR3 comprises 13 residues. V gave up 0 bases and J gave up 3 bases, with 9 bases separating them. The CDR3 protein is CSARDIDSYEQYF. As DNA, the CDR3 is TGCAGTGCTAGAGATATTGACAGCTACGAGCAGTACTTC.

This clonotype has just a few counts. The gene calls are TRBV12-3 or TRBV12-4 and TRBJ1-1; 7 bases are a match to TRBD1. CDR3 length: 15 amino acids. V dropped 5 bases and J dropped 3; count of bases not matched to a gene: 9. The CDR3 coding sequence is TGTGCCAGCAGTCTCCCACAGGGGAGGGACACTGAAGCTTTCTTT. It yields the protein CASSLPQGRDTEAFF.

The chain carries TRBV28 and TRBJ2-7; 11 positions agree with TRBD2. Germline CDR1 MDHEN, CDR2 SYDVKM. This CDR3 spans 17 amino acids. J lost 0 bases, V lost 4 bases, and 8 bases had no gene match. The DNA for the CDR3 is TGTGCCAGCAGTTCTCCGGGACTAGCGGTAAGCTCCTACGAGCAGTACTTC. Protein product: CASSSPGLAVSSYEQYF.

The CDR3 here is CASPGPREGAEAFF. The CDR3 nucleotides read TGTGCCAGCCCCGGACCCAGGGAAGGAGCTGAAGCTTTCTTT. This chain connects TRBV19 to TRBJ1-1; tentatively, D is TRBD1 (5 bases). CDR1 is LNHDA, CDR2 SQIVND, per germline (reference sequence). The CDR3 loop spans 14 amino acids. V lost 9 bases and J 6 bases, leaving 20 bases between the germline ends.

A word on this clonotype: One end of the junction does not line up with germline, which may come from a read error. V and J are TRBV28 and TRBJ1-5, with D uncertain. Per the germline V gene, CDR1 is MDHEN and CDR2 is SYDVKM. The length of the CDR3 is 16 residues. The CDR3 spells CASSLSLWGSDQPQHF. The CDR3, as DNA: TGTGCCAGCAGTTTATCGTTGTGGGGTAGCGATCAGCCCCAGCATTTT. The variable domain in full, with the rest retrieved from reference TRBV28 and TRBJ1-5, is DVKVTQSSRYLVKRTGEKVFLECVQDMDHENMFWYRQDPGLGLRLIYFSYDVKMKEKGDIPEGYSVSREKKERFSLILESASTNQTSMYLCASSLSLWGSDQPQHFGDGTRLSIL.

This clonotype was counted ten times or more. The chain is built from TRBV12-3 or TRBV12-4 and TRBJ2-1, with a tentative D call TRBD2 (6 bases). The CDR3 totals 13 residues. The V end lost 8 bases, the J end lost 8 bases, and 16 bases lay between the germline ends. The CDR3 DNA is TGTGCCAGCGGAGGGGTCCTTAGCGATGAGCAGTTCTTC. Translating gives CASGGVLSDEQFF.

V usage is TRBV7-9 and J usage is TRBJ2-7; D assignment may be TRBD1 or TRBD2 (5 bases each). The CDR3 covers 13 residues. V lost 5 bases and J lost 7, with 15 bases in between. Germline V gene data show CDR1 as SEHNR and CDR2 as FQNEAQ (reference sequence). CDR3 bases: TGTGCCAGCAGCGGATACAGGACTGGGGAGCAGTACTTC. As protein: CASSGYRTGEQYF.

CDR3 bases: TGTGCCAGCAGCTTAGTTGGGACAGAGGACACAGATACGCAGTATTTT. Amino acids: CASSLVGTEDTDTQYF. V and J are TRBV7-9 and TRBJ2-3, with TRBD1 identical over 7 bases. CDR3 length: 16 amino acids. V lost 1 base and J lost 2; bases outside the gene matches: 6. Germline V lookup: CDR1 SEHNR, CDR2 FQNEAQ (reference sequence).

In its sample, this clonotype was seen a few times. CDR3 coding DNA: TGTGCCAGCAGTTTCCGGGCCACCTACAACTATGGCTACACCTTC. Residues: CASSFRATYNYGYTF. This sequence joins TRBV27 and TRBJ1-2; D call uncertain. The germline CDR1 and CDR2 sequences are MNHEY and SMNVEV (reference sequence). V lost 3 bases and J lost 2, with 13 bases in between. The CDR3 has 15 amino acids.

The sample holds a few counts of this clonotype. The chain links TRBV20-1 to TRBJ2-3; TRBD1 might be the D (6 bases). V shed 3 bases and J shed 0 bases, with 10 bases lying between them. CDR3 length: 14 amino acids. CDR1 and CDR2 from the germline V gene are DFQATT and SNEGSKA (reference sequence). Written as DNA, the CDR3 is TGCAGTGCTAGGCTGGGACAAAGCACAGATACGCAGTATTTT. This encodes CSARLGQSTDTQYF.

V is TRBV9 and J is TRBJ2-1; 7 bases fit TRBD2. Germline CDR1 reads SGDLS; CDR2 reads YYNGEE. J gave up 6 bases and V 0 bases, and 6 bases lay outside the gene matches. The CDR3 totals 15 residues. Here the CDR3 reads CASSVGGGPFNEQFF. In nucleotides, the CDR3 is TGTGCCAGCAGCGTAGGGGGGGGTCCCTTCAATGAGCAGTTCTTC.

This chain joins TRBV4-1 and TRBJ2-1, with a possible D match to TRBD1 (5 bases). The germline V gene has CDR1 MGHRA and CDR2 YSYEKL. The CDR3 is 13 residues long. With 0 bases removed from V and 8 bases from J, the gap between germline ends came to 8 bases. CDR3 sequence reads: CASSQDRGHEQFF. CDR3 coding DNA: TGCGCCAGCAGCCAAGATAGGGGTCATGAGCAGTTCTTC.

This clonotype turned up a few times. The chain has TRBV7-9 and TRBJ2-3, with no clear D. The V gene's germline CDR1 is SEHNR and CDR2 FQNEAQ (reference sequence). This CDR3 comprises 14 residues. Trimming shortened V by 2 bases and J by 1 base, and 7 bases separated the two germline ends. The CDR3 DNA reads TGTGCCAGCAGCTTATTACTGGGCACAGATACGCAGTATTTT. This translates into CASSLLLGTDTQYF.